The clone carrying this T cell receptor beta chain appeared a few times. The target antigen is unknown. Researchers ran the PCR with 60 Vbeta and 13 Jbeta primers. Profiling relied on immunoSEQ multiplex PCR, and the TCRdb table lists in-frame clones only, not all of them. The table records fewer than 150,000 clones, 76% of them present only once. The data are from a study of cytomegalovirus exposure and HLA in healthy donors. Germline V gives CDR1 MGHDK, CDR2 SYGVNS. Trimming removed 5 bases from V and 4 bases from J; junction bases left unmatched: 5. This CDR3 spans 15 amino acids. Whole-study findings and limits: The authors later found HLA-associated TCR beta chains more clonally expanded than equally common others. In a later analysis, CMV-associated beta chains were mostly HLA-associated, it appeared. Cytomegalovirus-associated TCR beta chains were listed, numbering 164. A previous analysis found most TCR beta V segments productive roughly 87% or roughly 30% of the time.

V usage is TRBV25-1 and J usage is TRBJ2-5; 12 nucleotides align to TRBD1. The sequence was obtained from a man aged 35 to 55 in good health and CMV-seronegative. Sequencing used PBMCs. In DNA, the CDR3 is TGTGCCAGCAGTCGGGGGACAGGGGGCCGAGAGACCCAGTACTTC. Its translation is CASSRGTGGRETQYF.